The clone carrying this T cell receptor beta chain was counted only a few times. Its specificity is unknown. These data originate in a study of T cell repertoires in cytomegalovirus infection. Study at large: Signatures in public TCR beta sequences pointed to both CMV infection and matching HLA type. Study observations and caveats: Adding up the frequency of public TCR beta families identified people who carried CMV plus the relevant HLA. CMV-specific TCR beta clonotypes restricted by HLA-C dominated the ex vivo response.

There are 15 residues in the CDR3. Trimming left V 5 bases short and J 9 bases short, with 17 bases between. CDR1 SGHAT and CDR2 FQNNGV come from the germline V gene. TCRdb re-called the reads with MiXCR, one entry per CDR3 protein. The data contain 290,000 or so distinct CDR3 sequences, around 25% of them seen just once; the ten biggest clones take up approximately 15%. This sequence was found in a human donor in good health (CMV status not recorded). Some clones in this sample may be carry-over from other donors' samples. The sequencing sample was made of PBMCs. This chain joins TRBV11-2 and TRBJ1-6; D remains unclear. CDR3: CASSLLAGGVSPLHF. CDR3 DNA sequence: TGTGCCAGCAGCCTATTGGCAGGTGGGGTTTCACCCCTCCACTTT.